This T cell receptor beta chain was sequenced for a study of blood T cell repertoires in COVID-19. Study summary: The samples span acute and convalescent COVID-19 from the United States, Italy and Spain. T cells, B-cell-depleted T cells, or PBMCs supplied cDNA or gDNA.

CDR1 is MDHEN, CDR2 SYDVKM, per germline. This CDR3 has 15 amino acids. V was pared by 7 bases and J by 0 bases, with 13 bases between. Grouping used clinical history reported by participants in a survey and questionnaire. The table came from immunoSEQ multiplex PCR; TCRdb's copy has only in-frame clones and leaves some out. The data hold some 150,000 clones, with roughly 90% observed a single time. This clone has only one observation. The sequenced sample consisted of PBMCs or T cells enriched from blood (not recorded which). The receptor was derived from a woman in her twenties or thirties with acute COVID-19. This chain links TRBV28 with TRBJ1-3, with D uncertain. The DNA of the CDR3 is TGTGCCAGCACCCCGGTCTTTAGCTCTGGAAACACCATATATTTT. This gives the protein CASTPVFSSGNTIYF.